This T cell receptor beta chain was profiled in a study of response to subunit inactivated influenza vaccine. This clonotype was seen more than once but under ten times. There are 15 residues in the CDR3. Trimming took 3 bases from V and 4 from J, leaving 18 bases between them. From germline, CDR1 is DFQATT and CDR2 SNEGSKA (reference sequence). TCRdb redid the calling of the RT-PCR reads with MiXCR, one entry per CDR3 protein. The sample yields approximately 730,000 distinct CDR3 sequences, approximately 15% seen once. Material: PBMCs from blood, obtained roughly 2 weeks before vaccination. V is TRBV20-1 and J is TRBJ1-1; no firm D call. This clonotype was sampled from a man aged 50-59 years who received an inactivated influenza vaccine. CDR3 nucleotides: TGCAGTGCTAGTGGGGAGTCCCTTCTTACCACTGAAGCTTTCTTT. The encoded protein is CSASGESLLTTEAFF.